The 18 T cell receptor beta chains in this list originate from one sample, sequenced in a study of T cells in Graves' hyperthyroidism and ophthalmopathy. Authors of the study amplified TCR beta CDR3 regions from RNA transcripts. The HTBI primer set was used in a first-round RT-PCR of the TCR CDR3. TCRdb called the multiplex PCR reads again in MiXCR, with one record for every CDR3 protein. This sample yields 750,000 to 900,000 distinct CDR3 sequences, of which roughly 40% are seen a single time; approximately 8.7% belongs to the top ten. The sample consisted of blood. The receptors here all came from a man aged 18 to 30 with Graves' hyperthyroidism.

The chain employs TRBV25-1 and TRBJ2-7, with TRBD2 identical over 13 bases. V lost 4 bases to trimming and J lost 5 bases; unmatched junction nucleotides: 5. Germline values: CDR1 MGHDK, CDR2 SYGVNS. This CDR3 has 15 amino acids. CDR3 protein: CASSVTSGGANEQYF. CDR3 nucleotide sequence: TGTGCCAGCAGTGTCACTAGCGGGGGGGCGAACGAGCAGTACTTC.

The rearrangement uses TRBV5-6 and TRBJ2-7, with TRBD2 matching 7 bases. CDR3 length: 15 residues. Germline V gene data show CDR1 as SGHDT and CDR2 as YYEEEE. V dropped 7 bases and J dropped 2; count of bases not matched to a gene: 12. Here the CDR3 reads CASRSRSGTPYEQYF. For the CDR3, the DNA is TGTGCCAGCCGTTCCCGGAGCGGGACGCCCTACGAGCAGTACTTC.

This clonotype was seen at least ten times. The V and J genes are TRBV7-9 and TRBJ2-2; D is ambiguous. The ends were cut back, 5 bases at V and 4 bases at J, with 11 bases in the middle. The CDR3 runs 14 residues. CDR1 and CDR2 (germline): SEHNR, FQNEAQ (reference sequence). For the CDR3, the DNA is TGTGCCAGCAGCCGAGACACCACCACCGGGGAGCTGTTTTTT. The encoded protein is CASSRDTTTGELFF.

The chain couples TRBV6-5 to TRBJ1-3; D uncertain. Germline CDR1 reads MNHEY; CDR2 reads SVGAGI. Trimming removed 0 bases from V and 3 bases from J, with 9 bases in between. The CDR3 sequence is 15 residues long. The CDR3 nucleotides read TGTGCCAGCAGTTACTCAGGGTTTCGTGGAAACACCATATATTTT. It specifies CASSYSGFRGNTIYF.

A few counts support this clonotype. The chain has TRBV20-1 and TRBJ1-1, with TRBD1 matching over 8 bases. CDR1 and CDR2 (germline): DFQATT, SNEGSKA (reference sequence). The CDR3 sequence is 14 residues long. V dropped 6 bases and J dropped 4; count of bases not matched to a gene: 10. CDR3 DNA: TGCAGTGCCCGAGAAGAGACAGGGGCCACTGAAGCTTTCTTT. This translates into CSAREETGATEAFF.

The chain is built from TRBV25-1 and TRBJ1-2, with D maybe TRBD1 (6 bases). The ends were cut back, 11 bases at V and 4 bases at J, with 20 bases in the middle. CDR3 length equals 14 residues. Looked up from germline, CDR1 is MGHDK and CDR2 is SYGVNS. The chain's CDR3 is CAPPKGHASYGYTF. In nucleotides, the CDR3 is TGTGCCCCCCCCAAGGGACACGCTTCCTATGGCTACACCTTC.

A few counts support this clonotype. A read error may account for a junction end that differs from germline. V usage is TRBV7-3 and J usage is TRBJ2-7, with unresolved D. Germline values: CDR1 SGHTA, CDR2 FQGTGA. This CDR3 has 14 residues. The CDR3 region is CASSQDYPLYEQYF. The DNA for the CDR3 is TGCGCCAGCAGCCAAGATTATCCACTTTACGAGCAGTACTTC.

The genes are TRBV5-6 and TRBJ1-2, with D possibly matching TRBD1 (5 bases). CDR1 and CDR2 from the germline V gene are SGHDT and YYEEEE. The CDR3 extends over 14 amino acids. V was shortened by 4 bases and J by 3 bases, with 13 bases between the two germline ends. CDR3 sequence: CASSRGTAYYGYTF. The CDR3, as DNA: TGTGCCAGCAGCCGCGGGACGGCTTACTATGGCTACACCTTC.

The chain couples TRBV28 to TRBJ1-5; 8 nucleotides align to TRBD1. Trimming took 2 bases from V and 5 from J; bases not matched to a gene: 14. This CDR3 region has 18 residues. The germline V gene has CDR1 MDHEN and CDR2 SYDVKM. CDR3 nucleotide sequence: TGTGCCAGCAGTTTAGGCAGGGGGCCGAGGACCCTTGATCAGCCCCAGCATTTT. This translates into CASSLGRGPRTLDQPQHF.

This clonotype was found a few times. V gene TRBV12-3 or TRBV12-4 combines with J gene TRBJ2-7; maybe TRBD2 (6 bases). V lost 6 bases and J lost 9, with 12 bases in between. The CDR3 runs 11 residues. CDR3 sequence (DNA): TGTGCCAGCAGCCCGGGGGTCGCGCAGTACTTC. It specifies CASSPGVAQYF.

In its sample, this clonotype was seen many times. V and J are TRBV29-1 and TRBJ2-5; tentative D call: TRBD1 (5 bases). V was clipped by 4 bases and J by 4 bases, with 10 bases between them. This CDR3 has 12 amino acids. Germline V CDR1 and CDR2: SQVTM, ANQGSEA. CDR3 sequence (DNA): TGCAGCGTTGTGGCAGGGCCAGAGACCCAGTACTTC. It yields the protein CSVVAGPETQYF.

About this clonotype: This clone may be a read error of a much larger clone one base away. The V call is TRBV15, the J call TRBJ1-1; D gene unclear. Germline CDR1 LNHNV, CDR2 YYDKDF (reference sequence). Trimming removed 0 bases from V and 8 bases from J, with 13 bases in between. The CDR3 is 14 amino acids. CDR3 DNA sequence: TGTGCCACCAGCAGAGATCCCGCGACGGTGGAAGCTTTCTTT. It yields the protein CATSRDPATVEAFF.

Ten or more counts support this clonotype. V gene TRBV7-2 combines with J gene TRBJ1-2, with a possible D match to TRBD1 (5 bases). CDR1 SGHTA and CDR2 FQGNSA come from the germline V gene. Trimming shortened V by 3 bases and J by 8 bases, and 16 bases separated the two germline ends. This CDR3 is 14 amino acids long. CDR3 sequence (DNA): TGTGCCAGCAGCTTGGGAGGGACTGGGCAGGGCTACACCTTC. It translates to CASSLGGTGQGYTF.

The chain has TRBV13 and TRBJ2-7; D gene ambiguous. Germline V gives CDR1 PRHDT, CDR2 FYEKMQ (reference sequence). The CDR3 totals 13 residues. V was shortened by 6 bases and J by 5 bases, with 14 bases between the two germline ends. CDR3 sequence reads: CASSLLLVHEQYF. DNA of the CDR3: TGTGCCAGCAGTTTATTATTAGTACACGAGCAGTACTTC.

This sequence joins TRBV28 and TRBJ1-4; no reliable D call. Germline loops: CDR1 MDHEN, CDR2 SYDVKM. The CDR3 sequence is 13 residues long. Trimming shortened V by 6 bases and J by 12 bases, and 17 bases separated the two germline ends. The CDR3 region is CASSPGPPEELFF. DNA of the CDR3: TGTGCCAGCAGCCCGGGCCCTCCAGAGGAACTGTTTTTT. Drawing the rest from reference TRBV28 and TRBJ1-4, the complete variable domain is DVKVTQSSRYLVKRTGEKVFLECVQDMDHENMFWYRQDPGLGLRLIYFSYDVKMKEKGDIPEGYSVSREKKERFSLILESASTNQTSMYLCASSPGPPEELFFGSGTQLSVL.

This clonotype was recorded a few times. The chain links TRBV20-1 to TRBJ1-5; 12 bases agree with TRBD1. Unmatched junction bases numbered 11, after V lost 4 bases and J lost 7 bases. The CDR3 contains 16 residues. Germline CDR1 reads DFQATT; CDR2 reads SNEGSKA (reference sequence). CDR3 region: CSAITPGQGAGQPQHF. The CDR3 DNA follows: TGCAGTGCTATAACACCGGGACAGGGGGCTGGACAGCCCCAGCATTTT.

This clonotype was seen only once. V usage is TRBV12-3 or TRBV12-4 and J usage is TRBJ1-5, with D unresolved. The CDR3 contains 14 residues. V was clipped by 6 bases and J by 4 bases, with 13 bases between them. The CDR3 spells CASSLWASNQPQHF. DNA of the CDR3: TGTGCCAGCAGCCTCTGGGCGTCAAATCAGCCCCAGCATTTT.

This clonotype was seen more than once but under ten times. The J gene is TRBJ2-5, the V gene TRBV7-9; D gene ambiguous. This CDR3 is 14 amino acids long. Looked up from germline, CDR1 is SEHNR and CDR2 is FQNEAQ (reference sequence). Trimming took 1 base from V and 5 from J, leaving 11 bases between them. CDR3 region: CASSLETTRETQYF. The CDR3 coding sequence is TGTGCCAGCAGCTTAGAAACCACCCGGGAGACCCAGTACTTC.